This is a list of T cell receptor beta chains from one sample in a study of blood T cells in healthy people across ages. MiXCR, applied by TCRdb to the 5' RACE reads, yields one record per CDR3 protein. The sample includes over 450,000 distinct CDR3 sequences, approximately 25% of them seen just once. The same sample was also studied in work on T cells of mothers and their children.

Sequenced material: blood. These receptors all stem from a boy aged 10-17 years in good health. Each CDR3 is given with its conserved first and last residue. D genes are given only for firm matches. Where a row states a size, it is once, few, many or the class of an expanded clone; other rows omit it.

CDR3aa | CDR3nt | d_gene | j_gene | abundance | v_gene
CSARDPDRAYEQYF | TGCAGTGCTAGAGATCCCGACAGGGCCTACGAGCAGTACTTC | TRBD1 | TRBJ2-7 | . | TRBV20-1
CSGEDRRNKNIQYF | TGCAGCGGAGAGGACAGGAGGAACAAAAACATTCAGTACTTC | TRBD1 | TRBJ2-4 | . | TRBV29-1
CASSHSEVYGYTF | TGTGCCAGCAGCCATTCAGAAGTCTATGGCTACACCTTC | . | TRBJ1-2 | few | TRBV3-1
CASSKVWTSGRNEQFF | TGTGCCAGCAGCAAAGTCTGGACTAGCGGGAGAAATGAGCAGTTCTTC | . | TRBJ2-1 | many | TRBV21-1
CASSQDHAGSYEQYF | TGCGCCAGCAGCCAAGATCACGCGGGTTCGTACGAGCAGTACTTC | . | TRBJ2-7 | . | TRBV4-1
CASQNRDRGEKLFF | TGTGCCAGCCAAAACCGGGACAGGGGGGAAAAACTGTTTTTT | TRBD1 | TRBJ1-4 | . | TRBV19
CASTLSSSYNEQFF | TGTGCCAGTACGCTATCCAGCTCCTACAATGAGCAGTTCTTC | . | TRBJ2-1 | . | TRBV19
CASSFWGWDRGNSPLHF | TGTGCCAGCAGTTTCTGGGGATGGGACAGGGGTAATTCACCCCTCCACTTT | TRBD1 | TRBJ1-6 | . | TRBV28
CSIWDSDRQYF | TGCAGCATCTGGGACTCGGATCGGCAGTACTTC | . | TRBJ2-7 | few | TRBV29-1
CASSPTPPRVDDGYTF | TGTGCCAGCAGCCCTACCCCGCCCAGGGTGGACGATGGCTACACCTTC | . | TRBJ1-2 | . | TRBV7-2
CSVGLRAEQFF | TGCAGCGTTGGCCTGCGGGCTGAGCAGTTCTTC | . | TRBJ2-1 | few | TRBV29-1
CASSWGQGGTDTQYF | TGCGCCAGCAGCTGGGGACAGGGGGGCACAGATACGCAGTATTTT | TRBD1 | TRBJ2-3 | few | TRBV5-1
CASSGDRIPGNTIYF | TGTGCCAGCAGCGGGGACAGGATCCCTGGAAACACCATATATTTT | TRBD1 | TRBJ1-3 | . | TRBV2
CASSRLLYSGLEVYGYTF | TGCGCCAGCAGCCGTCTCCTATATTCAGGCCTGGAGGTCTATGGCTACACCTTC | . | TRBJ1-2 | . | TRBV5-1
CASNQTRDSQETQYF | TGCGCCAGCAACCAGACCCGGGACAGCCAAGAGACCCAGTACTTC | TRBD1 | TRBJ2-5 | . | TRBV5-1
CASSRRGREAFF | TGTGCCAGCAGCCGGCGGGGGCGAGAAGCTTTCTTT | . | TRBJ1-1 | few | TRBV6-5
CASSQVGLIYEQYF | TGTGCCAGCAGCCAAGTAGGACTAATCTACGAGCAGTACTTC | . | TRBJ2-7 | . | TRBV14
CASSLVRQPHGYTF | TGTGCCAGCAGCTTAGTGAGACAGCCCCATGGCTACACCTTC | . | TRBJ1-2 | once | TRBV7-2
CASSVAGAGTYNEQFF | TGTGCCAGCAGCGTAGCTGGGGCAGGCACGTACAATGAGCAGTTCTTC | . | TRBJ2-1 | . | TRBV9
CATSDFGDRGDTQYF | TGTGCCACCAGTGATTTCGGGGACAGGGGCGATACGCAGTATTTT | TRBD1 | TRBJ2-3 | . | TRBV24-1
CASSQGQGADEQYF | TGCGCCAGCAGCCAAGGGCAGGGGGCTGACGAGCAGTACTTC | TRBD1 | TRBJ2-7 | few | TRBV4-1
CASSLGINEKLFF | TGTGCCAGCAGCTTAGGGATTAATGAAAAACTGTTTTTT | . | TRBJ1-4 | few | TRBV7-2
CASSLSGTPGLPEETQYF | TGTGCCAGCAGTTTATCGGGAACCCCGGGACTTCCTGAAGAGACCCAGTACTTC | . | TRBJ2-5 | few | TRBV27
CASRLNIAGGQETQYF | TGTGCCAGCAGACTTAACATAGCGGGAGGACAAGAGACCCAGTACTTC | TRBD2 | TRBJ2-5 | few | TRBV6-2/TRBV6-3
CASSYSGGRRLYGYTF | TGTGCCAGCAGTTACTCGGGAGGGCGCCGATTGTATGGCTACACCTTC | . | TRBJ1-2 | . | TRBV6-5
CGASPGTGDGYTF | TGCGGTGCTAGCCCCGGGACAGGGGATGGCTACACCTTC | TRBD1 | TRBJ1-2 | . | TRBV20-1
CASSDTSRTGTGQETQYF | TGTGCCAGCAGCGACACGTCTCGGACAGGGACGGGCCAAGAGACCCAGTACTTC | TRBD1 | TRBJ2-5 | . | TRBV7-9
CASSQEGRTNYEQYF | TGTGCCAGCAGCCAAGAAGGGCGGACAAACTACGAGCAGTACTTC | . | TRBJ2-7 | . | TRBV3-1
CASSAGLAGQETQYF | TGTGCCAGCAGCGCGGGACTAGCGGGACAAGAGACCCAGTACTTC | TRBD2 | TRBJ2-5 | . | TRBV7-9
CASSSTQGGDYGYTF | TGTGCCAGCAGCTCCACCCAGGGGGGTGACTATGGCTACACCTTC | TRBD1 | TRBJ1-2 | . | TRBV7-9
CATSDPLAGVGETQYF | TGTGCCACCAGTGATCCACTAGCGGGAGTTGGGGAGACCCAGTACTTC | TRBD2 | TRBJ2-5 | few | TRBV24-1
CASSLITGDQETQYF | TGTGCCAGCAGCTTAATAACAGGGGATCAAGAGACCCAGTACTTC | TRBD1 | TRBJ2-5 | many | TRBV7-9
CASSGDRNNEQFF | TGTGCCAGCAGCGGGGACCGGAACAATGAGCAGTTCTTC | . | TRBJ2-1 | . | TRBV9
CASSLDGGLGSPLHF | TGCGCCAGCAGCTTGGACGGGGGGCTGGGTTCACCCCTCCACTTT | . | TRBJ1-6 | . | TRBV5-1
CASSFSGDWDIQYF | TGTGCCAGCAGTTTTTCAGGGGATTGGGACATTCAGTACTTC | . | TRBJ2-4 | few | TRBV7-3
CASSWDGGAFF | TGTGCCAGCAGCTGGGACGGAGGGGCTTTCTTT | . | TRBJ1-1 | . | TRBV28
CASKRPRSGVDTGELFF | TGTGCCAGCAAACGACCGCGGTCAGGGGTAGACACCGGGGAGCTGTTTTTT | . | TRBJ2-2 | few | TRBV28
CASTTRHSQPQHF | TGTGCCAGCACCACACGACATAGTCAGCCCCAGCATTTT | . | TRBJ1-5 | few | TRBV6-2/TRBV6-3
CASSTNPPHGEQFF | TGTGCCAGCAGCACCAACCCGCCCCATGGTGAGCAGTTCTTC | . | TRBJ2-1 | . | TRBV9
CASSPQGKGYEQYF | TGTGCCAGCAGCCCCCAGGGAAAGGGCTACGAGCAGTACTTC | . | TRBJ2-7 | . | TRBV9
CSASPDRAYEQYF | TGCAGTGCCAGTCCGGACAGGGCCTACGAGCAGTACTTC | TRBD1 | TRBJ2-7 | . | TRBV20-1
CASSPGRPDDFQETQYF | TGTGCCAGCAGCCCGGGACGGCCCGATGATTTCCAAGAGACCCAGTACTTC | . | TRBJ2-5 | . | TRBV27
CASSAQGQNTEAFF | TGTGCCAGCAGCGCACAGGGGCAGAACACTGAAGCTTTCTTT | TRBD1 | TRBJ1-1 | few | TRBV9
CASSRFGTSASSYNEQFF | TGTGCCAGCAGTCGGTTCGGGACTAGCGCGAGCTCCTACAATGAGCAGTTCTTC | TRBD2 | TRBJ2-1 | . | TRBV6-5
CASSPPGTVNTEAFF | TGTGCCAGCAGCCCTCCCGGGACAGTGAACACTGAAGCTTTCTTT | TRBD1 | TRBJ1-1 | . | TRBV9
CASAYGANQYF | TGTGCCAGCGCCTACGGGGCAAACCAGTACTTC | . | TRBJ2-5 | few | TRBV6-2/TRBV6-3
CATSDARVTIPSNYGYTF | TGTGCCACCAGTGATGCGCGGGTGACTATTCCGTCTAACTATGGCTACACCTTC | . | TRBJ1-2 | few | TRBV24-1
CSVDSGGMDEQFF | TGCAGCGTTGACTCGGGGGGCATGGATGAGCAGTTCTTC | . | TRBJ2-1 | few | TRBV29-1
CASSPSGGTNEQFF | TGTGCCAGCAGCCCCAGTGGGGGAACGAATGAGCAGTTCTTC | . | TRBJ2-1 | once | TRBV7-3
CASTPRGDEIQYF | TGTGCCAGCACCCCACGAGGGGACGAGATCCAGTACTTC | . | TRBJ2-5 | few | TRBV7-8